A single sample gave rise to the 8 T cell receptor beta chains below, sequenced in a study of T cell responses to AZD1222 COVID-19 vaccine. Sequenced by immunoSEQ multiplex PCR; TCRdb stores in-frame clones only, minus some. The repertoire consists of about 74,000 clones, with more than 85% occurring once and the leading ten covering around 8%. The starting material was peripheral blood, obtained 28 days after the second AZD1222 dose. The source is an adult who received the AZD1222 COVID-19 vaccine.

This chain uses TRBV6-5 with TRBJ1-1, with 8 nucleotides matching TRBD1. This CDR3 is 14 amino acids long. CDR1 MNHEY and CDR2 SVGAGI come from the germline V gene. Trimming removed 2 bases from V and 11 bases from J; junction bases left unmatched: 10. As DNA, the CDR3 is TGTGCCAGCAGTTACACCTCGGACAGGGCGGATGCTTTCTTT. Protein product: CASSYTSDRADAFF.

The genes are TRBV21-1 and TRBJ2-2; the tabulated D call, TRBD2, remains unverified against the DNA. TRBV21-1 is an annotated pseudogene. The CDR3 spans 14 residues. The CDR3 DNA sequence: TGTGCCAGCACGGGACTAGCGGGAACCGGGGAGCTGTTTTTT. This sequence encodes CASTGLAGTGELFF.

The chain recombines TRBV5-1 with TRBJ1-4, with 7 nucleotides matching TRBD1. V lost 4 bases to trimming and J lost 6 bases; unmatched junction nucleotides: 12. This CDR3 region has 16 residues. CDR1 is SGHRS and CDR2 is YFSETQ in the germline V gene. The CDR3 nucleotides are TGCGCCAGCAGCGGGGGACAGTCCTCTGGGGATGAAAAACTGTTTTTT. This encodes CASSGGQSSGDEKLFF.

The J gene is TRBJ2-5, the V gene TRBV11-2, with D possibly being TRBD1 (5 bases). The CDR3 totals 13 residues. Trimming took 2 bases from V and 4 from J, leaving 8 bases between them. CDR1 is SGHAT and CDR2 is FQNNGV in the germline V gene. CDR3 bases: TGTGCCAGCAGCTTACTAGGGGTAGAGACCCAGTACTTC. Its protein is CASSLLGVETQYF.

The chain carries TRBV6-5 and TRBJ1-2; TRBD1 agrees at 11 bases. This CDR3 contains 14 residues. With V trimmed by 6 bases and J by 8 bases, 8 bases remained unmatched. Germline CDR1 and CDR2: MNHEY and SVGAGI. This CDR3 is CASRRTGGGRGYTF. In nucleotides, the CDR3 is TGTGCCAGCAGGAGGACAGGGGGCGGCCGGGGCTACACCTTC.

The rearrangement joins TRBV29-1 to TRBJ2-3; D perhaps matches TRBD1 (5 bases). The CDR3 sequence is 13 residues long. The V gene lost 6 bases and the J gene lost 5 bases, with 15 bases spanning the gap. The germline V gene encodes CDR1 SQVTM and CDR2 ANQGSEA. The CDR3 is CSVAPGRRDTQYF. CDR3 sequence (DNA): TGCAGCGTGGCCCCAGGGCGGCGAGATACGCAGTATTTT.

This clone was counted a single time. The chain joins TRBV19 to TRBJ2-7, with 11 bases that match TRBD2. V was clipped by 3 bases and J by 3 bases; unmatched bases: 4. Looked up from germline, CDR1 is LNHDA and CDR2 is SQIVND (reference sequence). The length of the CDR3 is 15 residues. The CDR3 sequence: CASSIRLAGYYEQYF. The CDR3 DNA reads TGTGCCAGTAGTATTCGACTAGCGGGGTACTACGAGCAGTACTTC.

The chain couples TRBV3-1 (or the pseudogene TRBV3-2) to TRBJ2-7, with D possibly being TRBD1 (5 bases). V was cut by 0 bases and J by 3 bases, with 12 bases left in between. Germline CDR1 reads LGHDT; CDR2 reads YNNKEL (reference sequence). The CDR3 has 15 amino acids. The CDR3 loop reads CASSQDPRALYEQYF. The CDR3 nucleotides are TGTGCCAGCAGCCAAGACCCCAGGGCTCTCTACGAGCAGTACTTC.